A selection of T cell receptor beta chains follows, all from one sample in a study of shared T cell receptors in the human thymus. Repertoires were generated with immunoSEQ multiplex PCR, while TCRdb's copy carries only in-frame clones and drops some. The sample has about 380,000 clones; approximately 95% are singletons. Sequencing was performed on thymocytes. These receptors originate from a human donor. The CDR3 runs from the conserved cysteine through the conserved F or W. Some rows have no size entry. The others give once, few or many, or a class for an expanded clone.

>.|TRBV11-2
CASSLDSGRPYPAEQYF
>.|TRBV6-4
CASSDSTRGGYNEQFF
>.|TRBV11-3
CASSLVGTSGTQRNEQFF
>.|TRBV19
CASSTAVVDRFNQPQHF
>.|TRBV28
CASSTTAGGQPQHF
>.|TRBV5-1
CASSSLAGVDTQYF
>.|TRBV4-3
CASSQEWRVGAIEAFF
>.|TRBV30
CAWKAGLQHGYTF
>.|TRBV7-9
CASSSTVQETQYF
>.|TRBV28
CASSATGTGEALGGYTF
>.|TRBV7-2
CASSLEFRTSGTYYNEQFF
>.|TRBV25-1
CASGPRTSASYEQYF
>.|TRBV30
CAWSAGQYSFREKLFF
>.|TRBV20-1
CSAIVDEQYF
>.|TRBV7-2
CASSSRKRGGRRYNEQFF
>.|TRBV9
CASSATRVASGLYYGYTF
>.|TRBV29-1
CSVESAGVSYEQYF
>.|TRBV28
CASSTTGGRDTEAFF
>once|TRBV30
CAWSKRRGDEKLFF
>.|TRBV28
CASSPPGASYGYTF
>few|TRBV5-8
CASSGQSNQPQHF
>.|TRBV27
CASRGKSSQPQHF
>.|TRBV7-2
CASSPDRDPYNEQFF
>.|TRBV7-9
CASSSPPGYTF
>.|TRBV10-3
CAISERVDTQYF
>.|TRBV27
CASTTPRVRLAQPHYNEQFF
>few|TRBV15
CATSRDLGLAGGADTQYF
>.|TRBV19
CASMGRRGNTIYF
>.|TRBV18
CASSPGTDGEKLFF
>.|TRBV7-9
CASSFEPTWALTGELFF
>.|TRBV10-2
CASSERDRGPSGYTF
>.|TRBV28
CASSSKGAGYGYTF
>.|TRBV7-9
CASSSHLRQGPYEQYF
>once|TRBV9
CASSSEGGRNSQETQYF
>.|TRBV7-9
CASSRRAEGRGNTEAFF
>.|TRBV5-1
CASSRGLIPDRAKWLQETQYF
>.|TRBV7-2
CASSDRGWREVGTEAFF
>.|TRBV23-1
CASSQSGTSGINEQFF
>.|TRBV6-1
CAAKEGSSKGGYTF
>once|TRBV5-1
CASSLAFELAGQFF
>.|TRBV4-3
CASSQDRDREEIAEQYF
>.|TRBV6-1
CASRETGTTSGELFF
>.|TRBV6-4
CASSDANTDTQYF
>.|TRBV6-6
CASNPGQGNRGYPQHF
>.|TRBV14
CASSQGRGAYNEQFF
>.|TRBV28
CASSCKCGNTIYF
>.|TRBV27
CASTHVEGGGSPLHF
>.|TRBV2
CASRHRGIADTQYF
>.|TRBV5-1
CASKGQGDGNTIYF
>.|TRBV5-4
CASSLAASNTGELFF
>.|TRBV5-5
CASSWGEMDETQYF
>.|TRBV4-3
CASSQESPEGEQFF